The 17 T cell receptor beta chains listed next were all sequenced from one sample in a study of blood T cells in healthy people across ages. The authors ran a second PCR of roughly 6 to 12 cycles using a sample-barcoded 5' primer and a J-beta primer mix. TCRdb analysed the 5' RACE reads with MiXCR anew, one entry per CDR3 protein. Here the sample spans about 770,000 distinct CDR3 sequences, approximately 44% being singletons. The sample taken for sequencing was blood. These TCRs come from a man aged 55 to 70 in good health.

Many counts were recorded for this clonotype. The V call is TRBV5-6, the J call TRBJ2-5; D uncertain. V lost 2 bases to trimming and J lost 1 base, with 3 bases between them. Germline loops: CDR1 SGHDT, CDR2 YYEEEE. CDR3 length equals 12 residues. CDR3 residues: CASSFFQETQYF. Written as DNA, the CDR3 is TGTGCCAGCAGCTTCTTCCAAGAGACCCAGTACTTC.

The V call is TRBV29-1, the J call TRBJ2-4, with TRBD1 as a possible D gene (6 bases). From germline, CDR1 is SQVTM and CDR2 ANQGSEA. The CDR3 totals 17 residues. V dropped 0 bases and J dropped 0 bases, with 15 bases sitting between them. The CDR3 DNA sequence: TGCAGCGTTGAAGATTGTGACAGGAGGATAGCCAAAAACATTCAGTACTTC. Protein product: CSVEDCDRRIAKNIQYF. Combining the CDR3 with reference TRBV29-1 and TRBJ2-4 gives the whole variable domain SAVISQKPSRDICQRGTSLTIQCQVDSQVTMMFWYRQQPGQSLTLIATANQGSEATYESGFVIDKFPISRPNLTFSTLTVSNMSPEDSSIYLCSVEDCDRRIAKNIQYFGAGTRLSVL.

This clonotype was detected ten times or more. The genes are TRBV20-1 and TRBJ2-1; the D gene is possibly TRBD1 (6 bases). The CDR3 loop spans 14 amino acids. V was clipped by 1 base and J by 3 bases, with 10 bases between them. Looked up from germline, CDR1 is DFQATT and CDR2 is SNEGSKA (reference sequence). Here the CDR3 reads CSARAGVSYNEQFF. In DNA form, the CDR3 reads TGCAGTGCTAGAGCAGGGGTGAGCTACAATGAGCAGTTCTTC.

This clonotype turned up a few times. V usage is TRBV5-1 and J usage is TRBJ2-7; D remains ambiguous. The germline V gene encodes CDR1 SGHRS and CDR2 YFSETQ. V was clipped by 0 bases and J by 6 bases, with 10 bases between them. The CDR3 has 13 residues. The CDR3 spells CASSLESWGEQYF. The DNA for the CDR3 is TGCGCCAGCAGCTTGGAATCCTGGGGCGAGCAGTACTTC.

The chain carries TRBV5-5 and TRBJ2-7, with no clear D. Per the germline V gene, CDR1 is SGHKS and CDR2 is YYEKEE (reference sequence). The ends were cut back, 4 bases at V and 2 bases at J, with 13 bases in the middle. The CDR3 extends over 14 amino acids. In DNA form, the CDR3 reads TGTGCCAGCAGCCCTTACCTTTTACCCTACGAGCAGTACTTC. It translates to CASSPYLLPYEQYF.

This chain joins TRBV29-1 and TRBJ2-3; 8 positions agree with TRBD2. The CDR3 has 17 amino acids. Germline lookup yields CDR1 SQVTM and CDR2 ANQGSEA. V dropped 3 bases and J dropped 1; count of bases not matched to a gene: 12. The CDR3 sequence: CSVEPPWGSGGTDTQYF. The CDR3 bases are TGCAGCGTTGAGCCCCCCTGGGGTAGCGGGGGCACAGATACGCAGTATTTT.

The chain joins TRBV7-8 to TRBJ1-5; D gene unclear. Trimming took 3 bases from V and 1 from J, leaving 13 bases between them. The CDR3 has 16 amino acids. In germline, CDR1 is SGHVS, CDR2 FQNEAQ. CDR3 sequence (DNA): TGTGCCAGCAGCTTTAACCCACTACAGAGCAATCAGCCCCAGCATTTT. It encodes CASSFNPLQSNQPQHF.

This clonotype was seen only a few times. The rearrangement joins TRBV5-1 to TRBJ2-1, with TRBD2 identical over 11 bases. With V trimmed by 0 bases and J by 4 bases, 3 bases remained unmatched. CDR1 and CDR2 (germline): SGHRS, YFSETQ. This CDR3 comprises 16 residues. The CDR3: CASSLVSGGAYNEQFF. The CDR3, as DNA: TGCGCCAGCAGCTTGGTTAGCGGGGGGGCATACAATGAGCAGTTCTTC.

V is TRBV5-6 and J is TRBJ2-1; 8 bases map to TRBD2. CDR3 size: 15 residues. J gave up 3 bases and V 1 base, and 3 bases lay outside the gene matches. CDR1 and CDR2 (germline): SGHDT, YYEEEE. The CDR3 spells CASSLRLAIYNEQFF. In DNA, the CDR3 is TGTGCCAGCAGCTTGAGACTAGCGATCTACAATGAGCAGTTCTTC.

CDR3 in amino acids: CASSYSRTSHRSEQFF. The CDR3, as DNA: TGTGCCAGCAGTTACTCGCGGACTTCACATAGGAGTGAGCAGTTCTTC. The chain joins TRBV6-5 to TRBJ2-1; D possibly corresponds to TRBD2 (5 bases). The V end lost 0 bases, the J end lost 9 bases, and 18 bases lay between the germline ends. Germline V gene sequence: CDR1 MNHEY, CDR2 SVGAGI. The CDR3 has 16 residues.

The sample holds a few counts of this clonotype. This chain uses TRBV9 with TRBJ1-2, with a weak D call TRBD1 (5 bases). V was pared by 0 bases and J by 2 bases, with 5 bases between. From germline, CDR1 is SGDLS and CDR2 YYNGEE. This CDR3 has 13 residues. CDR3 amino acids: CASSVAGNYGYTF. In DNA form, the CDR3 reads TGTGCCAGCAGCGTAGCAGGGAACTATGGCTACACCTTC.

The chain joins TRBV5-5 to TRBJ2-7; 10 bases match TRBD2. This CDR3 is 17 amino acids long. The V gene's germline CDR1 is SGHKS and CDR2 YYEKEE (reference sequence). V was clipped by 4 bases and J by 0 bases; unmatched bases: 10. As DNA, the CDR3 is TGTGCCAGCAGCCCATCCTTACTAGCGGGGAGCTCCTACGAGCAGTACTTC. Encoded protein: CASSPSLLAGSSYEQYF.

This clonotype was seen more than once but under ten times. The chain uses TRBV7-9 and TRBJ2-1, with D possibly TRBD2 on 6 matching bases. This CDR3 is built from 15 residues. Germline lookup yields CDR1 SEHNR and CDR2 FQNEAQ (reference sequence). Trimming pared 5 bases from V and 8 bases from J, leaving 19 bases between. The CDR3 nucleotides are TGTGCCAGCAGCCTTAGCGGAACTGACGGGGATGAGCAGTTCTTC. As protein: CASSLSGTDGDEQFF.

The chain has TRBV20-1 and TRBJ2-7, with D unclear. The DNA end lines up better with TRBJ2-5; the J call may be wrong. Germline CDR1 reads DFQATT; CDR2 reads SNEGSKA (reference sequence). CDR3 length: 14 residues. The CDR3 bases are TGCAGTGCTAGTAAGGGATTCGAGTTAGAGACCCAGTACTTC. Encoded protein: CSASKGFELETQYF.

The rearrangement uses TRBV7-6 and TRBJ1-1; D is undetermined. Trimming stripped 3 bases from V and 4 bases from J, with 12 bases between. CDR1 is SGHVS, CDR2 FNYEAQ, per germline. The CDR3 covers 14 residues. The CDR3 coding sequence is TGTGCCAGCAGCTTTAGCTCCCCCCCCACTGAAGCTTTCTTT. It codes for CASSFSSPPTEAFF. The full variable domain, its missing parts supplied by reference TRBV7-6 and TRBJ1-1, is GAGVSQSPRYKVTKRGQDVALRCDPISGHVSLYWYRQALGQGPEFLTYFNYEAQQDKSGLPNDRFSAERPEGSISTLTIQRTEQRDSAMYRCASSFSSPPTEAFFGQGTRLTVV.

The chain is built from TRBV13 and TRBJ2-5, with 9 positions matching TRBD2. Losses at the gene ends were 2 bases for V and 1 base for J; bases not matched to a gene: 5. There are 16 residues in the CDR3. Looked up from germline, CDR1 is PRHDT and CDR2 is FYEKMQ (reference sequence). CDR3 loop: CASSLMLAGTQETQYF. In DNA form, the CDR3 reads TGTGCCAGCAGCTTAATGCTAGCGGGGACCCAAGAGACCCAGTACTTC.

The J gene is TRBJ2-7, the V gene TRBV7-9, with D possibly matching TRBD2 (7 bases). This CDR3 has 13 amino acids. Trimming pared 5 bases from V and 5 bases from J, leaving 13 bases between. Germline loops: CDR1 SEHNR, CDR2 FQNEAQ (reference sequence). The CDR3 protein is CASSAPGGHEQYF. CDR3 nucleotides: TGTGCCAGCAGCGCACCGGGGGGCCACGAGCAGTACTTC.